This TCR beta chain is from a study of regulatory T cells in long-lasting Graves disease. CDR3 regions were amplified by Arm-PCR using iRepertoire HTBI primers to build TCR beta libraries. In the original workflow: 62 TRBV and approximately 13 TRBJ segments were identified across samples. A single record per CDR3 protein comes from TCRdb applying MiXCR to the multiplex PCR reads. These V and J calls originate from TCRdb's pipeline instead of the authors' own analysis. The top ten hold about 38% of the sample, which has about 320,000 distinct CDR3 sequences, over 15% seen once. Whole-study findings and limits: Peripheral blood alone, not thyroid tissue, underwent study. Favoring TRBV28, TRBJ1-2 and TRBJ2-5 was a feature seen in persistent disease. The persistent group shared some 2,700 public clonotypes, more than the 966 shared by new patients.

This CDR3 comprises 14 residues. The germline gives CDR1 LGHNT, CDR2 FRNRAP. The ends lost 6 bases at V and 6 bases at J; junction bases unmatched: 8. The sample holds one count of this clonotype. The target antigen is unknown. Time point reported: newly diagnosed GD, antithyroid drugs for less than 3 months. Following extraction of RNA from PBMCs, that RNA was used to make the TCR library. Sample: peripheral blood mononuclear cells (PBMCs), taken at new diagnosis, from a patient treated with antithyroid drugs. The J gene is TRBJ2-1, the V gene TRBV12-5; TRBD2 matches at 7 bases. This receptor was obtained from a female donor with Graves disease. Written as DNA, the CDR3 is TGTGCTAGTGGAAGGGAGGGGCCCTCCAATGAGCAGTTCTTC. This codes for CASGREGPSNEQFF.